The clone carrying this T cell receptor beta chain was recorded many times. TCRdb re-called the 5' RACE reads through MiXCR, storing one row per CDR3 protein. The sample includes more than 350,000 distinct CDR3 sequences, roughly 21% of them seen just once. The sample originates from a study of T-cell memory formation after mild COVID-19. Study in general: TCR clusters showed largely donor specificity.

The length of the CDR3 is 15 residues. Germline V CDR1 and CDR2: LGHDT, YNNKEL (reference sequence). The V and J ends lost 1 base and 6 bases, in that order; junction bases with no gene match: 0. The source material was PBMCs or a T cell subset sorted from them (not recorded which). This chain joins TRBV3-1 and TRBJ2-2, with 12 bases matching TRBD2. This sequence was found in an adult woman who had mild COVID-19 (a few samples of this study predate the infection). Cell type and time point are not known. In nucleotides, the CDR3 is TGTGCCAGCAGCCAAGCTAGCGGGAGGGCCGGGGAGCTGTTTTTT. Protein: CASSQASGRAGELFF.